The clone carrying this T cell receptor (beta chain) was counted once. This sample is drawn from a study of blood T cell repertoires in COVID-19. Study-wide context: Acute and convalescent COVID-19 samples came from the United States, Italy and Spain. T cells, B-cell-depleted T cells, or PBMCs supplied cDNA or gDNA.

In Seattle, patients joined the study during active infection and were tracked longitudinally. In the study's own analysis: Amplification of reference gene primers provided the estimated nucleated cell counts. TCRdb keeps only in-frame clones here, not all; method: immunoSEQ multiplex PCR. The DNA gave D and trimming, while V, J and clone size come from that table. This sample yields about 280,000 clones, of which 86% are seen a single time; less than 15% belongs to the top ten. V lost 4 bases to trimming and J lost 2 bases; unmatched junction nucleotides: 8. The CDR3 consists of 17 residues. Germline loops: CDR1 MRHNA, CDR2 SNTAGT.

The TCR comes from a woman in her 70s with COVID-19, enrolled during active disease. Specimen: peripheral blood. This chain uses TRBV6-4 with TRBJ2-6, with 7 bases fitting TRBD1. CDR3 region: CASSASPDRAGANVLTF. CDR3 nucleotide sequence: TGTGCCAGCAGTGCCAGCCCCGACAGGGCTGGGGCCAACGTCCTGACTTTC.